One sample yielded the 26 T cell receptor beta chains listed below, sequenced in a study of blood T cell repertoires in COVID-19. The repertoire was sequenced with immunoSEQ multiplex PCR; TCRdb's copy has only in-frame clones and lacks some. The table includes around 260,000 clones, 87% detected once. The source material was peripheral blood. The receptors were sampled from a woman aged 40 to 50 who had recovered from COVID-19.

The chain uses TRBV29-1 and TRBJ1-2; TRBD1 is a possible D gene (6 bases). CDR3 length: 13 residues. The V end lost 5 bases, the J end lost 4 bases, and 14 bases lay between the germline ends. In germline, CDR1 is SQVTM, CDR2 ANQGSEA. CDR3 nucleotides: TGCAGCGTTCTATCACAGGGCCTCTATGGCTACACCTTC. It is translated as CSVLSQGLYGYTF.

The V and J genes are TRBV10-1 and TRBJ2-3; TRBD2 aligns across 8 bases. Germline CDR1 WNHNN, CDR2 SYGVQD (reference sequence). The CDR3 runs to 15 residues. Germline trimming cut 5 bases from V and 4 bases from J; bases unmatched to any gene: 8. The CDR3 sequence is CASSFSGAGADTQYF. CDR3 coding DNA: TGCGCCAGCAGTTTTAGCGGGGCGGGCGCAGATACGCAGTATTTT.

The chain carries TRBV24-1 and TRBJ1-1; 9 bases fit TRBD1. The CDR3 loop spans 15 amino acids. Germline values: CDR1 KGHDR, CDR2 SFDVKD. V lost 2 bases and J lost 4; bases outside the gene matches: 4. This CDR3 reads CATSDSGTGRTEAFF. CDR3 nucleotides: TGTGCCACCAGTGATTCCGGGACAGGGCGCACTGAAGCTTTCTTT.

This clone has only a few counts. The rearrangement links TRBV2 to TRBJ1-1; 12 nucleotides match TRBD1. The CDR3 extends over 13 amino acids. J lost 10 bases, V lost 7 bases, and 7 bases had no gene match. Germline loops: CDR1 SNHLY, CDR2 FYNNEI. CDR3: CASKGQGAGLAFF. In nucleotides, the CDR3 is TGTGCCAGCAAGGGACAGGGGGCGGGTTTAGCTTTCTTT.

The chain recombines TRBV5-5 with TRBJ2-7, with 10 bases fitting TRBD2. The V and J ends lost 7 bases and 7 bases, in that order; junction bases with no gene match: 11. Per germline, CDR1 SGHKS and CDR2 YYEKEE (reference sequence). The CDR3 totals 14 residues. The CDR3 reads CASRGPVAGGEQYF. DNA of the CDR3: TGTGCCAGCCGGGGGCCCGTAGCGGGGGGAGAGCAGTACTTC.

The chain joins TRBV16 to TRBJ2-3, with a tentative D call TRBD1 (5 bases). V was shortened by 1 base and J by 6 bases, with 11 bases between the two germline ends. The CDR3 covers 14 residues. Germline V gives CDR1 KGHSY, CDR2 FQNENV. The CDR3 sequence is CASSQLWGQDTQYF. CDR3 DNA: TGTGCCAGCAGCCAATTGTGGGGCCAGGATACGCAGTATTTT.

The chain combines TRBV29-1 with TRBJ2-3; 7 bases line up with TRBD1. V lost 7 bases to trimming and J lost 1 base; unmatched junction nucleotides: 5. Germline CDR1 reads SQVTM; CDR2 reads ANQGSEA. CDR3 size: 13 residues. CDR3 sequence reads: CSARQGGTDTQYF. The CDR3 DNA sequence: TGCAGCGCACGACAGGGAGGCACAGATACGCAGTATTTT.

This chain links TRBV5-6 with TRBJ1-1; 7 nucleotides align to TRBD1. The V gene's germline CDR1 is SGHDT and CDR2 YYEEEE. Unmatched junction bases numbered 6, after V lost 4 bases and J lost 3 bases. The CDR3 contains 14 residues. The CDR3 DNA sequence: TGTGCCAGCAGCGGACGGGGACAGTACACTGAAGCTTTCTTT. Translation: CASSGRGQYTEAFF.

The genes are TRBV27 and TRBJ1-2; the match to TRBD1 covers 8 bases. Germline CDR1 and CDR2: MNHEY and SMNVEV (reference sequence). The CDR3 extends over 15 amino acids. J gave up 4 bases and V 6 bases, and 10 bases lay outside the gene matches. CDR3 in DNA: TGTGCCAGCAGAATGGTGGCAGGGGGCGGCTATGGCTACACCTTC. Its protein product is CASRMVAGGGYGYTF.

CDR3 sequence reads: CASSQDRGLADNEQFF. The CDR3 nucleotides read TGTGCCAGCAGCCAAGATAGGGGACTAGCGGACAATGAGCAGTTCTTC. The chain couples TRBV3-1 (or the pseudogene TRBV3-2) to TRBJ2-1; 11 nucleotides match TRBD2. Germline values: CDR1 LGHDT, CDR2 YNNKEL (reference sequence). The CDR3 is 16 amino acids. Trimming removed 0 bases from V and 5 bases from J; junction bases left unmatched: 3.

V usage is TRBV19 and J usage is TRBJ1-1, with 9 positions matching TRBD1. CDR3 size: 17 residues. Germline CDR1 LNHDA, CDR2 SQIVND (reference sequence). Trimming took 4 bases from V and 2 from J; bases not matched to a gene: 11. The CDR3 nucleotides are TGTGCCAGTAGTACTCCGGGACAGGGTGGGACCAACACTGAAGCTTTCTTT. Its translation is CASSTPGQGGTNTEAFF.

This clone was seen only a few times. As DNA, the CDR3 is TGTGCCAGCAGCTTTGGTCAGTTTAATGAAAAACTGTTTTTT. It yields the protein CASSFGQFNEKLFF. The chain combines TRBV11-2 with TRBJ1-4; D gene uncertain. Germline loops: CDR1 SGHAT, CDR2 FQNNGV. Trimming removed 3 bases at V and 4 bases at J, with 9 bases between. CDR3 length: 14 amino acids.

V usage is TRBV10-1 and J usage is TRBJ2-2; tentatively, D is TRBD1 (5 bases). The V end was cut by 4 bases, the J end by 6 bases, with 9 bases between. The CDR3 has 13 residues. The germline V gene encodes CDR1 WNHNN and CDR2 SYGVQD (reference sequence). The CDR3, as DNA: TGCGCCAGCAGTGCATCAGGGCCCGGGGAGCTGTTTTTT. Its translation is CASSASGPGELFF.

CDR3 sequence reads: CASSTRYTENTEAFF. Written as DNA, the CDR3 is TGCGCCAGCAGCACTCGATATACAGAGAACACTGAAGCTTTCTTT. The rearrangement joins TRBV4-3 to TRBJ1-1; D not resolved. The V gene lost 5 bases and the J gene lost 1 base, with 14 bases spanning the gap. Per germline, CDR1 LGHNA and CDR2 YSLEER. The CDR3 extends over 15 amino acids.

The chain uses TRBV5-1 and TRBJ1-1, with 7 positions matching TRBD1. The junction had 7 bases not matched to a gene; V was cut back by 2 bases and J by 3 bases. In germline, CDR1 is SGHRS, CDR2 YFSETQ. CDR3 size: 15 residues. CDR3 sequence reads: CASSFLTGSDTEAFF. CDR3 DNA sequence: TGCGCCAGCAGCTTCCTGACAGGGTCGGACACTGAAGCTTTCTTT.

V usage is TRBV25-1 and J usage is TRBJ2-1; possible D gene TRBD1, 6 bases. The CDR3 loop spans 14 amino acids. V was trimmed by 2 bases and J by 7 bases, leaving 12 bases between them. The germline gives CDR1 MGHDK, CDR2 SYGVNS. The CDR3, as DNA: TGTGCCAGCAGTGAACCGGGACATAGGAATGAGCAGTTCTTC. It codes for CASSEPGHRNEQFF.

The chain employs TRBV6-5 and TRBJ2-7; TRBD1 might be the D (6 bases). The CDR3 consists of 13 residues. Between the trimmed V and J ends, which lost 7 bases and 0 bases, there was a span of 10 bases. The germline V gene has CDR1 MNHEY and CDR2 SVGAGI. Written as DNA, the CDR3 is TGTGCCAGCATAGGACAGATCTCCTACGAGCAGTACTTC. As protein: CASIGQISYEQYF.

The CDR3 sequence: CASSIQAKNIQYF. DNA of the CDR3: TGTGCCAGTAGTATTCAAGCCAAAAACATTCAGTACTTC. This chain uses TRBV19 with TRBJ2-4; D call uncertain. The V end lost 3 bases, the J end lost 0 bases, and 3 bases lay between the germline ends. Germline values: CDR1 LNHDA, CDR2 SQIVND (reference sequence). This CDR3 comprises 13 residues.

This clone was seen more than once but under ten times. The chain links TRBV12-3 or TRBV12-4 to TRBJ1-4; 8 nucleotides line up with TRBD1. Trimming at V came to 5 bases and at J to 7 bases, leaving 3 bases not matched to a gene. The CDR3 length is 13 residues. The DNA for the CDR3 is TGTGCCAGCAGTGGACAGGGAACTGAAAAACTGTTTTTT. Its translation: CASSGQGTEKLFF.

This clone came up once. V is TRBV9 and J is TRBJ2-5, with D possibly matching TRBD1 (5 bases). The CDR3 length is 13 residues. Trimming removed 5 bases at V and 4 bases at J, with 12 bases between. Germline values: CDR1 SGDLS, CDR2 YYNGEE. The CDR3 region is CASSPGPGETQYF. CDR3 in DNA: TGTGCCAGCAGTCCAGGGCCGGGAGAGACCCAGTACTTC.

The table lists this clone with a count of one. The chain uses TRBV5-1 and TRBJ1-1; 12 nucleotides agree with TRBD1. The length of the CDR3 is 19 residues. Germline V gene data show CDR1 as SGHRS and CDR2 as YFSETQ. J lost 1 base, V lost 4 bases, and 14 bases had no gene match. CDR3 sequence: CASSPGWDRGPFGNTEAFF. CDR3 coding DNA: TGCGCCAGCAGCCCTGGCTGGGACAGGGGGCCGTTCGGGAACACTGAAGCTTTCTTT.

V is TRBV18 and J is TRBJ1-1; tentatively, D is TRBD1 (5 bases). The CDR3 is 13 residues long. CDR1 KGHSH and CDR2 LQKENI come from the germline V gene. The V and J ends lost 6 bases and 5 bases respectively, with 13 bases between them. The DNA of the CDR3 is TGTGCCAGCTCCTTGGGAGGGGAAACTGAAGCTTTCTTT. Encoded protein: CASSLGGETEAFF.

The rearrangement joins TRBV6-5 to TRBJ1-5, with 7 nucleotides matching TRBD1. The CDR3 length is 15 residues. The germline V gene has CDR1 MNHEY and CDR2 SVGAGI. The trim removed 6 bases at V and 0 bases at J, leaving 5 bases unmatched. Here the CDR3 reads CASREGQYSNQPQHF. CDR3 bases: TGTGCCAGCAGGGAGGGACAGTATAGCAATCAGCCCCAGCATTTT.

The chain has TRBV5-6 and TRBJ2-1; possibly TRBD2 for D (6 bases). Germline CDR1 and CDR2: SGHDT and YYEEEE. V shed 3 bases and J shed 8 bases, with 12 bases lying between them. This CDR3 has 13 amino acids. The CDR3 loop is CASSSPWGDEQFF. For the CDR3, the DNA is TGTGCCAGCAGCTCGCCCTGGGGGGATGAGCAGTTCTTC.

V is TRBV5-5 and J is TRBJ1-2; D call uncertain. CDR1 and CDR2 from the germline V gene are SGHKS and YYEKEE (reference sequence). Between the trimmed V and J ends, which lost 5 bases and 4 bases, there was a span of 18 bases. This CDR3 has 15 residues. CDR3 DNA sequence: TGTGCCAGCAGTCGCGGGCCTTCTGAGGGCTATGGCTACACCTTC. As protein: CASSRGPSEGYGYTF.

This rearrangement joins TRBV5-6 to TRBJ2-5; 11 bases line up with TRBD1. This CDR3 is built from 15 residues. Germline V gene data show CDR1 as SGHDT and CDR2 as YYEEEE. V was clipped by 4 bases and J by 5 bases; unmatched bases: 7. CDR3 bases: TGTGCCAGCAGCATGGACAGGGGGCGAAGGGAGACCCAGTACTTC. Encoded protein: CASSMDRGRRETQYF. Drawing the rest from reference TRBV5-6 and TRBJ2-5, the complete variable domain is DAGVTQSPTHLIKTRGQQVTLRCSPKSGHDTVSWYQQALGQGPQFIFQYYEEEERQRGNFPDRFSGHQFPNYSSELNVNALLLGDSALYLCASSMDRGRRETQYFGPGTRLLVL.